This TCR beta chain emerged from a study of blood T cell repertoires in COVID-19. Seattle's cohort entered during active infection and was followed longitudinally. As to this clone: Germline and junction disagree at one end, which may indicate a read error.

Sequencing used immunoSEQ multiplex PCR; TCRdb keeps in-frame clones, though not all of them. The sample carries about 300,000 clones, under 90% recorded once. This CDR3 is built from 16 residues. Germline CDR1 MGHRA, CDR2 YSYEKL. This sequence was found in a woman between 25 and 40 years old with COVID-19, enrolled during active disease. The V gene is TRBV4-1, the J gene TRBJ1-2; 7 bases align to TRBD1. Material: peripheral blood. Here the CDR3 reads CASSQDFQGGNNGYTF. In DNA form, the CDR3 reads TGCGCCAGCAGCCAAGATTTCCAGGGGGGTAACAATGGCTACACCTTC.